Below are 21 T cell receptor beta chains sequenced from a single sample in a study of T cell repertoires in cytomegalovirus infection. Antigen specificity for these receptors is unknown. From the reads, TCRdb called clonotypes with MiXCR, one entry per CDR3 protein. The sample carries hundreds of thousands of distinct CDR3 sequences, 30% to 35% recorded once. The specimen was cultured PBMCs, collected from culture after CMV antigen stimulation. These receptors all come from a human donor in good health (CMV status not recorded). Some clones in this sample may be carry-over from other donors' samples.

This sequence joins TRBV12-3 or TRBV12-4 and TRBJ1-2; 8 nucleotides align to TRBD1. The J segment lost 7 bases and the V segment lost 4 bases, leaving 2 bases of the junction unmatched. The CDR3 totals 12 residues. Here the CDR3 reads CASSSGGGGYTF. CDR3 nucleotide sequence: TGTGCCAGCAGTTCAGGGGGCGGTGGCTACACCTTC.

CDR3 in amino acids: CASSSQGGIHEQYF. CDR3 nucleotide sequence: TGTGCCAGCAGCTCCCAAGGGGGCATTCACGAGCAGTACTTC. The gene calls are TRBV6-5 and TRBJ2-7, with 7 nucleotides matching TRBD1. The V gene's germline CDR1 is MNHEY and CDR2 SVGAGI. Unmatched junction bases numbered 10, after V lost 6 bases and J lost 5 bases. The CDR3 is 14 amino acids.

The chain links TRBV19 to TRBJ2-7, with TRBD1 matching over 7 bases. Germline CDR1 is LNHDA and CDR2 is SQIVND (reference sequence). The CDR3 consists of 14 residues. V dropped 4 bases and J dropped 12; count of bases not matched to a gene: 15. CDR3 sequence: CASSTPGQSVIWYF. The CDR3 nucleotides are TGTGCCAGTAGTACCCCGGGACAGTCCGTCATATGGTACTTC. Complete variable domain (other parts from reference TRBV19 and TRBJ2-7): DGGITQSPKYLFRKEGQNVTLSCEQNLNHDAMYWYRQDPGQGLRLIYYSQIVNDFQKGDIAEGYSVSREKKESFPLTVTSAQKNPTAFYLCASSTPGQSVIWYFGPGTRLTVT.

J is TRBJ2-7 and V is TRBV5-1; 11 bases are a match to TRBD2. Per the germline V gene, CDR1 is SGHRS and CDR2 is YFSETQ. This CDR3 has 15 amino acids. Trimming cost V 5 bases and J 7 bases; bases outside gene matches: 11. The CDR3 sequence: CASSSSGRATREQYF. For the CDR3, the DNA is TGCGCCAGCAGTAGTAGCGGGAGGGCAACTCGGGAGCAGTACTTC.

This clonotype was seen repeatedly, ten times or more. The chain uses TRBV7-2 and TRBJ2-1; D is undetermined. Looked up from germline, CDR1 is SGHTA and CDR2 is FQGNSA. This CDR3 is 13 amino acids long. Trimming stripped 2 bases from V and 9 bases from J, with 11 bases between. The CDR3 loop is CASSLRAPPEQFF. The CDR3 bases are TGTGCCAGCAGCTTAAGGGCCCCCCCTGAGCAGTTCTTC.

The chain recombines TRBV3-1 with TRBJ2-4; perhaps TRBD1 as D (6 bases). CDR3 size: 12 residues. Germline V gene data show CDR1 as LGHDT and CDR2 as YNNKEL (reference sequence). Trimming took off 1 base at V and 8 bases at J, with 6 bases between the two ends. The CDR3 nucleotides read TGTGCCAGCAGCCAAGCAGGGGACATTCAGTACTTC. It specifies CASSQAGDIQYF.

This clonotype was observed a handful of times. The chain has TRBV19 and TRBJ1-1, with D maybe TRBD1 (6 bases). With 3 bases removed from V and 7 bases from J, the gap between germline ends came to 30 bases. The CDR3 sequence is 19 residues long. Germline V gives CDR1 LNHDA, CDR2 SQIVND (reference sequence). In DNA form, the CDR3 reads TGTGCCAGTAGTATGGGGCTGCTACCGGGACGCCCGAGAGGGGGTGAAGCTTTCTTT. Amino acids: CASSMGLLPGRPRGGEAFF.

The table lists this clonotype with a few counts. V and J are TRBV6-1 and TRBJ1-4; D call uncertain. This CDR3 region has 16 residues. Between the trimmed V and J ends, which lost 3 bases and 3 bases, there was a span of 14 bases. CDR1 is MNHNS and CDR2 is SASEGT in the germline V gene. CDR3 in amino acids: CASSERPGIANEKLFF. CDR3 sequence (DNA): TGTGCCAGCAGTGAGCGTCCGGGGATAGCTAATGAAAAACTGTTTTTT.

This chain joins TRBV19 and TRBJ1-5; tentative D call: TRBD1 (6 bases). Trimming pared 6 bases from V and 4 bases from J, leaving 13 bases between. CDR1 is LNHDA and CDR2 is SQIVND in the germline V gene (reference sequence). This CDR3 contains 14 residues. The CDR3 DNA follows: TGTGCCAGTAGCCCATGGGACAAAAATCAGCCCCAGCATTTT. It encodes CASSPWDKNQPQHF.

This rearrangement joins TRBV6-6 to TRBJ1-5; D gene unclear. Germline V gene data show CDR1 as MNHNY and CDR2 as SVGAGI (reference sequence). Deletions cut 2 bases from V and 7 bases from J, with 6 bases between. The CDR3 is 12 residues long. The CDR3 DNA follows: TGTGCCAGCAGTTACAGGGCGCAGCCCCAGCATTTT. Amino acids: CASSYRAQPQHF.

This clonotype occurred a few times. The gene calls are TRBV20-1 and TRBJ2-7, with unresolved D. V lost 3 bases, J lost 3 bases, and 6 bases lay in between. Germline assignment: CDR1 DFQATT and CDR2 SNEGSKA (reference sequence). CDR3 length equals 11 residues. The CDR3 sequence is CSASDHYEQYF. The CDR3 coding sequence is TGCAGTGCTAGCGACCACTACGAGCAGTACTTC.

This chain connects TRBV7-2 to TRBJ2-7; possible D gene TRBD1, 5 bases. The V end was cut by 5 bases, the J end by 3 bases, with 14 bases between. Germline V gene data show CDR1 as SGHTA and CDR2 as FQGNSA. This CDR3 has 14 amino acids. The CDR3 region is CASSPTVAVYEQYF. CDR3 bases: TGTGCCAGCAGCCCGACAGTAGCCGTCTACGAGCAGTACTTC.

This clonotype was seen only once. The V call is TRBV19, the J call TRBJ2-5; 7 bases are a match to TRBD1. This CDR3 contains 20 residues. The J segment lost 2 bases and the V segment lost 5 bases, leaving 23 bases of the junction unmatched. Germline V gene data show CDR1 as LNHDA and CDR2 as SQIVND (reference sequence). This chain's CDR3 is CASSSPAAPRPGQNQETQYF. The CDR3 DNA reads as TGTGCCAGTAGTTCTCCAGCGGCACCGCGACCGGGACAGAATCAAGAGACCCAGTACTTC.

This clonotype was recorded only once. V gene TRBV5-1 combines with J gene TRBJ2-4; tentative D call: TRBD2 (5 bases). This CDR3 is built from 14 residues. Germline V gives CDR1 SGHRS, CDR2 YFSETQ. The V and J ends lost 0 bases and 6 bases respectively, with 10 bases between them. The CDR3 nucleotides read TGCGCCAGCAGCTTGGACAGTCGGGGAAACATTCAGTACTTC. This sequence encodes CASSLDSRGNIQYF.

V and J are TRBV2 and TRBJ1-2; D unclear. V lost 6 bases to trimming and J lost 8 bases, with 10 bases between them. CDR1 SNHLY and CDR2 FYNNEI come from the germline V gene. The CDR3 consists of 11 residues. For the CDR3, the DNA is TGTGCCAGCAGGGAATCCCGCGGCTACACCTTC. This gives the protein CASRESRGYTF.

The rearrangement uses TRBV19 and TRBJ2-3; D is possibly TRBD1 (6 bases). Looked up from germline, CDR1 is LNHDA and CDR2 is SQIVND (reference sequence). Trimming removed 3 bases from V and 5 bases from J, with 12 bases in between. The CDR3 loop spans 14 amino acids. CDR3 loop: CASSITGNGDTQYF. The CDR3 region has the DNA TGTGCCAGTAGTATTACAGGGAATGGAGATACGCAGTATTTT.

This clonotype was observed a few times. CDR3 region: CATSDPTDGNNEQFF. In DNA, the CDR3 is TGTGCCACCAGTGATCCGACGGACGGGAACAATGAGCAGTTCTTC. The chain links TRBV24-1 to TRBJ2-1, with D possibly being TRBD2 (5 bases). Trimming took 3 bases from V and 5 from J, leaving 13 bases between them. CDR3 length: 15 amino acids. Germline loops: CDR1 KGHDR, CDR2 SFDVKD.

The V and J genes are TRBV7-9 and TRBJ2-3, with TRBD2 matching over 9 bases. Germline V CDR1 and CDR2: SEHNR, FQNEAQ (reference sequence). This CDR3 spans 15 amino acids. V gave up 3 bases and J gave up 6 bases; unmatched junction bases: 7. This chain's CDR3 is CASSFRRGGSDTQYF. In nucleotides, the CDR3 is TGTGCCAGCAGCTTTAGGCGGGGGGGCTCGGATACGCAGTATTTT.

The V call is TRBV30, the J call TRBJ2-3; D is unclear. Trimming removed 4 bases from V and 0 bases from J, with 8 bases in between. CDR1 and CDR2 (germline): GTSNPN, SVGIG (reference sequence). There are 13 residues in the CDR3. The CDR3 bases are TGTGCCTGGAATGGGCTCAGCACAGATACGCAGTATTTT. This translates into CAWNGLSTDTQYF. The complete variable domain, with remaining parts taken from reference TRBV30 and TRBJ2-3, reads SQTIHQWPATLVQPVGSPLSLECTVEGTSNPNLYWYRQAAGRGLQLLFYSVGIGQISSEVPQNLSASRPQDRQFILSSKKLLLSDSGFYLCAWNGLSTDTQYFGPGTRLTVL.

The chain links TRBV7-2 to TRBJ1-5; D is unclear. CDR1 is SGHTA and CDR2 is FQGNSA in the germline V gene. The CDR3 is 13 amino acids. Trimming cost V 5 bases and J 8 bases, with 13 bases left between them. In nucleotides, the CDR3 is TGTGCCAGCAGCCGTGGGGTTGGTGAGCCCCAGCATTTT. It translates to CASSRGVGEPQHF.

This chain uses TRBV7-4 with TRBJ2-5; a weak D match, TRBD1 (6 bases). The CDR3 length is 15 residues. CDR1 is SGHVT and CDR2 is SQSDAQ in the germline V gene. Deletions cut 1 base from V and 5 bases from J, with 14 bases between. CDR3 DNA sequence: TGTGCCAGCAGCTTAGAGCTTTGGGGGCTGGAGACCCAGTACTTC. Its protein is CASSLELWGLETQYF.